Presented here are 26 T cell receptor beta chains from one specimen sequenced in a study of OX40 agonist ivuxolimab in advanced cancers. Clones were read by immunoSEQ multiplex PCR, and TCRdb kept only the in-frame ones, dropping some. The sample shows some 50,000 clones, over 80% of them seen only once. Material: CD4+ or CD8+ T cells sorted from blood, obtained in a trial of the OX40 agonist ivuxolimab. The receptors were sampled from an adult with an advanced solid tumor such as melanoma, head and neck, liver or kidney cancer.

The chain has TRBV7-8 and TRBJ2-5; D ambiguous. CDR1 and CDR2 from the germline V gene are SGHVS and FQNEAQ. CDR3 length: 14 residues. V was cut by 4 bases and J by 1 base, with 10 bases left in between. The CDR3 sequence is CASSSRRSQETQYF. The DNA of the CDR3 is TGTGCCAGCAGCTCCCGACGCAGCCAAGAGACCCAGTACTTC.

The chain links TRBV15 to TRBJ2-7; TRBD1 agrees at 9 bases. The CDR3 loop spans 17 amino acids. Germline CDR1 is LNHNV and CDR2 is YYDKDF (reference sequence). V lost 0 bases, J lost 7 bases, and 13 bases stayed unmatched. The CDR3 DNA follows: TGTGCCACCAGCAGAGAGTTAACTTGGGACAGGGTCCGAGAGCAGTACTTC. It codes for CATSRELTWDRVREQYF.

The chain has TRBV10-3 and TRBJ1-1; D perhaps matches TRBD1 (5 bases). In germline, CDR1 is ENHRY, CDR2 SYGVKD. Trimming shortened V by 0 bases and J by 0 bases, and 8 bases separated the two germline ends. This CDR3 comprises 15 residues. This CDR3 reads CAISESPGMNTEAFF. The CDR3 DNA reads as TGTGCCATCAGTGAGTCCCCAGGGATGAACACTGAAGCTTTCTTT.

The chain is built from TRBV5-8 and TRBJ2-2; 9 bases align to TRBD1. The CDR3 has 15 residues. Germline loops: CDR1 SGHTS, CDR2 YDEGEE. The trim removed 3 bases at V and 6 bases at J, leaving 6 bases unmatched. In DNA form, the CDR3 reads TGTGCCAGCAGCTCGGGGACAGGGAAACCCGGGGAGCTGTTTTTT. Encoded protein: CASSSGTGKPGELFF. The complete variable domain, with remaining parts taken from reference TRBV5-8 and TRBJ2-2, reads EAGVTQSPTHLIKTRGQQATLRCSPISGHTSVYWYQQALGLGLQFLLWYDEGEERNRGNFPPRFSGRQFPNYSSELNVNALELEDSALYLCASSSGTGKPGELFFGEGSRLTVL.

The V and J genes are TRBV25-1 and TRBJ2-1; TRBD2 aligns across 11 bases. The V segment lost 4 bases and the J segment 6 bases; nucleotides outside the gene matches: 11. Germline V lookup: CDR1 MGHDK, CDR2 SYGVNS. The CDR3 runs to 17 residues. The chain's CDR3 is CASSGQRVAGGLNEQFF. CDR3 in DNA: TGTGCCAGCAGTGGTCAGAGGGTAGCGGGAGGGCTCAATGAGCAGTTCTTC.

This chain joins TRBV7-8 and TRBJ2-5, with D perhaps matching TRBD1 (5 bases). Germline V lookup: CDR1 SGHVS, CDR2 FQNEAQ. Trimming stripped 5 bases from V and 5 bases from J, with 9 bases between. The CDR3 contains 12 residues. Here the CDR3 DNA reads TGTGCCAGCAGCCGGACAAAGGAGACCCAGTACTTC. Translated, it gives CASSRTKETQYF.

The chain recombines TRBV28 with TRBJ1-5; D ambiguous. The CDR3 consists of 14 residues. V was shortened by 6 bases and J by 3 bases, with 12 bases between the two germline ends. The germline gives CDR1 MDHEN, CDR2 SYDVKM. The CDR3, as DNA: TGTGCCAGCAGCACCCGACGATTCAATCAGCCCCAGCATTTT. Its protein is CASSTRRFNQPQHF.

The genes are TRBV11-3 and TRBJ2-1, with 8 nucleotides matching TRBD2. Germline trimming cut 5 bases from V and 1 base from J; bases unmatched to any gene: 4. Germline values: CDR1 SGHNT, CDR2 YENEEA. The CDR3 sequence is 15 residues long. DNA of the CDR3: TGTGCCAGCAGCCCCGGGACTAGTTCCTACAATGAGCAGTTCTTC. Protein sequence: CASSPGTSSYNEQFF.

This chain uses TRBV18 with TRBJ1-2; 8 bases map to TRBD1. V was clipped by 3 bases and J by 3 bases; unmatched bases: 0. Per the germline V gene, CDR1 is KGHSH and CDR2 is LQKENI. This CDR3 spans 13 amino acids. The chain's CDR3 is CASSPGQDYGYTF. The CDR3 DNA reads TGTGCCAGCTCACCGGGACAGGACTATGGCTACACCTTC.

The chain couples TRBV29-1 to TRBJ2-2; D perhaps matches TRBD2 (7 bases). CDR1 is SQVTM and CDR2 is ANQGSEA in the germline V gene. This CDR3 comprises 12 residues. The CDR3 is CSAGAGSLELFF. The CDR3 coding sequence is TGCAGTGCGGGGGCCGGGTCCCTAGAGCTGTTTTTT.

A single count supports this clone. This sequence joins TRBV5-4 and TRBJ2-1; 7 bases map to TRBD1. After removal of 0 bases from V and 5 bases from J, the junction contained 5 bases not matched to a gene. The length of the CDR3 is 15 residues. Germline V gives CDR1 SGHNT, CDR2 YYREEE (reference sequence). CDR3 DNA sequence: TGTGCCAGCAGCTTGGCCTATGGACAGGACAATGAGCAGTTCTTC. This gives the protein CASSLAYGQDNEQFF.

This clone was observed once. The chain is built from TRBV4-1 and TRBJ1-1, with 12 bases fitting TRBD1. This CDR3 comprises 17 residues. CDR1 MGHRA and CDR2 YSYEKL come from the germline V gene. Trimming at V came to 1 base and at J to 5 bases, leaving 8 bases not matched to a gene. CDR3 DNA: TGCGCCAGCAGCCAAGGGGGACAGGGGGCGTTTTTAACTGAAGCTTTCTTT. It codes for CASSQGGQGAFLTEAFF.

The chain uses TRBV30 and TRBJ2-4; possibly TRBD1 for D (5 bases). The germline gives CDR1 GTSNPN, CDR2 SVGIG (reference sequence). The CDR3 extends over 14 amino acids. With 2 bases removed from V and 7 bases from J, the gap between germline ends came to 15 bases. Here the CDR3 reads CAWSFRGDWNIQYF. DNA of the CDR3: TGTGCCTGGAGTTTTAGGGGTGACTGGAACATTCAGTACTTC.

This clone turned up a few times. The J gene is TRBJ2-1, the V gene TRBV19; possibly TRBD2 for D (5 bases). Trimming shortened V by 1 base and J by 10 bases, and 8 bases separated the two germline ends. Germline-derived CDR1 and CDR2 are LNHDA and SQIVND (reference sequence). This CDR3 spans 12 amino acids. CDR3 DNA sequence: TGTGCCAGTAGTATAGCTAGCCGGGAGCAGTTCTTC. It codes for CASSIASREQFF.

The V gene is TRBV7-8, the J gene TRBJ1-1; 11 bases are shared with TRBD1. The CDR3 extends over 16 amino acids. V shed 3 bases and J 5 bases; nucleotides not matched to a gene: 8. In germline, CDR1 is SGHVS, CDR2 FQNEAQ. CDR3 region: CASSFRDRGELTEAFF. DNA for the CDR3: TGTGCCAGCAGCTTCCGGGACAGGGGGGAATTGACTGAAGCTTTCTTT.

This sequence joins TRBV2 and TRBJ1-2, with TRBD1 as a possible D gene (5 bases). The CDR3 extends over 15 amino acids. Trimming cost V 3 bases and J 4 bases, with 15 bases left between them. CDR1 is SNHLY and CDR2 is FYNNEI in the germline V gene. This CDR3 is CASSEGGAQGYGYTF. The CDR3 DNA follows: TGTGCCAGCAGTGAGGGCGGGGCGCAGGGCTATGGCTACACCTTC.

The rearrangement links TRBV27 to TRBJ1-6, with TRBD1 matching 7 bases. From germline, CDR1 is MNHEY and CDR2 SMNVEV (reference sequence). The CDR3 has 17 amino acids. Trimming cost V 4 bases and J 7 bases; bases outside gene matches: 13. The chain's CDR3 is CASSYRTRGDRNSPLHF. The CDR3 DNA reads TGTGCCAGCAGTTACCGGACCAGGGGGGACCGAAATTCACCCCTCCACTTT.

V gene TRBV2 combines with J gene TRBJ1-2; 8 bases fit TRBD1. V was clipped by 2 bases and J by 7 bases; unmatched bases: 3. This CDR3 comprises 13 residues. CDR1 and CDR2 from the germline V gene are SNHLY and FYNNEI. CDR3 loop: CASSERQGAGYTF. Here the CDR3 DNA reads TGTGCCAGCAGTGAAAGGCAGGGGGCTGGCTACACCTTC. Supplemented by reference TRBV2 and TRBJ1-2, the full variable domain reads EPEVTQTPSHQVTQMGQEVILRCVPISNHLYFYWYRQILGQKVEFLVSFYNNEISEKSEIFDDQFSVERPDGSNFTLKIRSTKLEDSAMYFCASSERQGAGYTFGSGTRLTVV.

J is TRBJ2-3 and V is TRBV5-1; 8 bases are a match to TRBD2. After removal of 4 bases from V and 2 bases from J, the junction contained 9 bases not matched to a gene. In germline, CDR1 is SGHRS, CDR2 YFSETQ. The CDR3 consists of 16 residues. The CDR3 loop is CASSPGGLENTDTQYF. The CDR3 DNA is TGCGCCAGCAGCCCGGGGGGGCTCGAGAACACAGATACGCAGTATTTT.

This rearrangement joins TRBV19 to TRBJ1-6; D unresolved. CDR3 size: 13 residues. The germline gives CDR1 LNHDA, CDR2 SQIVND (reference sequence). Trimming cost V 1 base and J 10 bases, with 8 bases left between them. DNA of the CDR3: TGTGCCAGTAGTATAGCACGGGAATCACCCCTCCACTTT. Amino acids: CASSIARESPLHF.

The chain uses TRBV30 and TRBJ2-7; 8 positions agree with TRBD1. The V gene's germline CDR1 is GTSNPN and CDR2 SVGIG (reference sequence). After removal of 3 bases from V and 2 bases from J, the junction contained 9 bases not matched to a gene. The CDR3 spans 15 residues. The CDR3 bases are TGTGCCTGGAGACTTACCGGGACAGGCGCCTACGAGCAGTACTTC. This encodes CAWRLTGTGAYEQYF.

The chain recombines TRBV7-8 with TRBJ2-2; tentative D call: TRBD1 (5 bases). With 1 base removed from V and 8 bases from J, the gap between germline ends came to 8 bases. Germline CDR1 is SGHVS and CDR2 is FQNEAQ. This CDR3 comprises 13 residues. The chain's CDR3 is CASSLDRGGELFF. The CDR3 DNA is TGTGCCAGCAGCTTAGATAGGGGAGGGGAGCTGTTTTTT.

This sequence joins TRBV5-1 and TRBJ2-1, with 10 bases lining up with TRBD2. The J segment lost 5 bases and the V segment lost 8 bases, leaving 7 bases of the junction unmatched. Germline CDR1 and CDR2: SGHRS and YFSETQ. This CDR3 has 14 amino acids. CDR3 in amino acids: CASLAGGLDNEQFF. In DNA form, the CDR3 reads TGCGCCAGTTTAGCGGGAGGACTAGACAATGAGCAGTTCTTC. Full variable domain (remainder filled in from reference TRBV5-1 and TRBJ2-1): KAGVTQTPRYLIKTRGQQVTLSCSPISGHRSVSWYQQTPGQGLQFLFEYFSETQRNKGNFPGRFSGRQFSNSRSEMNVSTLELGDSALYLCASLAGGLDNEQFFGPGTRLTVL.

This chain connects TRBV6-1 to TRBJ1-1; D remains ambiguous. This CDR3 is built from 14 residues. The germline CDR1 and CDR2 sequences are MNHNS and SASEGT. The ends were cut back, 2 bases at V and 4 bases at J, with 11 bases in the middle. For the CDR3, the DNA is TGTGCCAGCAGTGAAATGGACGGTGGCACTGAAGCTTTCTTT. Amino acids: CASSEMDGGTEAFF.

The CDR3 spells CASSWTANYGYTF. DNA of the CDR3: TGTGCCAGCAGTTGGACAGCTAACTATGGCTACACCTTC. This chain connects TRBV28 to TRBJ1-2; D perhaps matches TRBD1 (6 bases). The V end lost 4 bases, the J end lost 0 bases, and 6 bases lay between the germline ends. In germline, CDR1 is MDHEN, CDR2 SYDVKM. The CDR3 is 13 amino acids.

J is TRBJ2-2 and V is TRBV2; 14 positions agree with TRBD2. With V trimmed by 7 bases and J by 5 bases, 9 bases remained unmatched. CDR1 and CDR2 (germline): SNHLY, FYNNEI. The CDR3 consists of 17 residues. CDR3 DNA: TGTGCCAGCACTTTGACTAGCGGGAGGGCCAAAACCGGGGAGCTGTTTTTT. It specifies CASTLTSGRAKTGELFF.